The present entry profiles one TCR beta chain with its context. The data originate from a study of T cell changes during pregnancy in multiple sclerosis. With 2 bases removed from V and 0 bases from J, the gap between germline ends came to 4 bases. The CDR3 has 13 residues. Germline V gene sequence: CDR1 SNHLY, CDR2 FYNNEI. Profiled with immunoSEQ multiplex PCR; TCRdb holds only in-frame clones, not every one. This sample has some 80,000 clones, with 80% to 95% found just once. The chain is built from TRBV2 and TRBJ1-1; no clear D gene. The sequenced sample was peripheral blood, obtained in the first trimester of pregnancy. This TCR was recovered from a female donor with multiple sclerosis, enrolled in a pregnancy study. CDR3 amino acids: CASSEWLNTEAFF. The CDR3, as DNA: TGTGCCAGCAGTGAATGGCTGAACACTGAAGCTTTCTTT.